Described below is a single T cell receptor beta chain sequence and its context. Antigen specificity is unknown. The junction departs from germline at one end; a sequencing error may be responsible. This entry belongs to a study of blood T cells in healthy people across ages. Overall study results and limits: Estimated diversity across one million T cells was deemed an underestimate.

For the second PCR, which ran for about 6 to 11 cycles, a sample-barcoded 5' primer and a J-beta primer mix were used. TCRdb independently ran MiXCR on the 5' RACE reads; one entry per CDR3 protein. The data contain about a million distinct CDR3 sequences, more than 30% of them singletons. The CDR3 extends over 13 amino acids. Germline-derived CDR1 and CDR2 are MDHEN and SYDVKM. This clonotype was obtained from a man aged 18 to 29 in good health. The sequencing sample was made of blood. V and J are TRBV28 and TRBJ2-5, with D perhaps matching TRBD1 (6 bases). CDR3 nucleotides: TGTGCCAGCAGTTTAGGACAGCAAGGGACCCAGTACTTC. This codes for CASSLGQQGTQYF.